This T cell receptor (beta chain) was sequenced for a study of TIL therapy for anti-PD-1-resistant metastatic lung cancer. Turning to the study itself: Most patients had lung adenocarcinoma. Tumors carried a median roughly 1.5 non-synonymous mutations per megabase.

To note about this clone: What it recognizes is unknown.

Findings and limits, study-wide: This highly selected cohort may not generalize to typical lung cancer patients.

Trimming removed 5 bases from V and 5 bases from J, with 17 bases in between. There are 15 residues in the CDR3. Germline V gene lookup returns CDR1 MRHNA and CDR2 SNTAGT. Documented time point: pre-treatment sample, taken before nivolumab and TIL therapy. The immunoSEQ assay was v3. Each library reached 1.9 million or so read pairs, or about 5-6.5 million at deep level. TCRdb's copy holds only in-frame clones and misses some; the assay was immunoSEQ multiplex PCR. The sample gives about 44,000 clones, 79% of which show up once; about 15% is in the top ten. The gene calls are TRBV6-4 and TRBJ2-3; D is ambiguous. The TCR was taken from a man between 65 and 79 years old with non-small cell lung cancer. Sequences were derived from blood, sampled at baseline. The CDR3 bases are TGTGCCAGCAGTCCGGGCCCACAAGGTCTAGATACGCAGTATTTT. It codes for CASSPGPQGLDTQYF.